This T cell receptor (beta chain) was identified in a study of T cell repertoires in cytomegalovirus infection (dated by TCRdb to the late 2010s). Study-wide context: Donor HLA type was relevant to the analysis, as public TCR beta signatures indicated carriage of CMV infection together with the matching HLA type.

On the study overall, not on this receptor specifically: Cumulative frequency of public TCR beta family members discriminated carriers of CMV infection plus the relevant HLA type in this cohort and an independent approximately 350-donor cohort. In the ex vivo response, HLA-C-restricted CMV-specific TCR beta clonotypes were dominant, and in two of eight donors the single most frequent clonotype came from this HLA-C-restricted group.

This clonotype showed up just a few times. Its recognized antigen is unknown. Base qualities are not at hand, and no much larger clone is one base apart. V gives up 1 base and J gives up 0 bases, and the segment between their germline ends measures 7 bases. CDR1 and CDR2 are read off the germline V gene as SGHTA and FQGTGA. Reading from cysteine to phenylalanine, the CDR3 counts 15 amino acids. The sequence is cut down to CDR3 DNA, 45 bases in frame from base 1. TCRdb records Illumina HiSeq 1500 as the sequencer. TCRdb reworked the public reads: Q25 trimming with fastp, MiXCR clone assembly, productive beta chains retained. One record per CDR3 amino acid sequence lists the most common genes and DNA. Counted in this sample were 200,000 or so distinct CDR3 sequences; approximately 19% of them appeared once. Of the sample, around 3.1% is held by the ten largest clones.

This TCR was sampled from a human donor in good health (CMV status not recorded). Some clones in this sample may be carry-over from other donors' samples. The V gene is TRBV7-3 and the J gene is TRBJ2-1, and TRBD2 may be the D gene, going by 5 matching bases. Sequenced material: PBMCs. The CDR3 region reads CASSLNRGSYNEQFF. In nucleotides, the sequence is TGTGCCAGCAGCTTAAATCGGGGCTCCTACAATGAGCAGTTCTTC.